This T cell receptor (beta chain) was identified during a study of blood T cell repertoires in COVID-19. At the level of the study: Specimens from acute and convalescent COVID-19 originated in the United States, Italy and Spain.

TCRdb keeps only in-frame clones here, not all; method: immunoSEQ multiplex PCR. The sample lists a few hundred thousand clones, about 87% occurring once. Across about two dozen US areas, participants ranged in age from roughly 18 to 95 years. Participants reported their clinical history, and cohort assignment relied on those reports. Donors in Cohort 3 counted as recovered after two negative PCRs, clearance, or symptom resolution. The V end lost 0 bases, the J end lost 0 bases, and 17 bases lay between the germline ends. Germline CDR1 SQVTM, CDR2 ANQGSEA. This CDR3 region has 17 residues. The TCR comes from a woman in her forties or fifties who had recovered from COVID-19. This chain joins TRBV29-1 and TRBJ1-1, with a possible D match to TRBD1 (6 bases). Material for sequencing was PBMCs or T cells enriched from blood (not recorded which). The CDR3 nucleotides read TGCAGCGTTGAAGATCTTCGCCAGGGGCCGATGAACACTGAAGCTTTCTTT. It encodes CSVEDLRQGPMNTEAFF.